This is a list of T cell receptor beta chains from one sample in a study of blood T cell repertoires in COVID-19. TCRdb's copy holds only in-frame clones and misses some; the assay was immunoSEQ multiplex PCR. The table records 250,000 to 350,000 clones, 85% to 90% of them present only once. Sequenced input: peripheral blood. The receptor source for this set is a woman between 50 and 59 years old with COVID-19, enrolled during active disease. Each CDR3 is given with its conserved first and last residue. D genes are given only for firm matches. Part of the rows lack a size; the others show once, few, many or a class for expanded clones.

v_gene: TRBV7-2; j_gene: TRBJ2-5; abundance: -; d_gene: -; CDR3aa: CASSLGRGGFETQYF; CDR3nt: TGTGCCAGCAGCTTAGGGAGGGGGGGATTCGAGACCCAGTACTTC
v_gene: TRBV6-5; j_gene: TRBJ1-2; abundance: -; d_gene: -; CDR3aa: CASLYREKSYGYTF; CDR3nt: TGTGCCAGCCTATACCGCGAGAAAAGCTATGGCTACACCTTC
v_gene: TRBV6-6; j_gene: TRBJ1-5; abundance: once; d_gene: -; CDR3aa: CASSFGRGSNQPQHF; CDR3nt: TGTGCCAGCAGTTTTGGAAGGGGAAGCAATCAGCCCCAGCATTTT
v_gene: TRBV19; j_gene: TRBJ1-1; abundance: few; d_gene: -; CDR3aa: CASSMGRQPGHRNTEAFF; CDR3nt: TGTGCCAGTAGTATGGGCCGGCAACCGGGACACAGAAACACTGAAGCTTTCTTT
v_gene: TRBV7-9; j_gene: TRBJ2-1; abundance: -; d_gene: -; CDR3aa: CASSSGLALSSYNEQFF; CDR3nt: TGTGCCAGCAGCTCGGGTCTAGCGCTGAGCTCCTACAATGAGCAGTTCTTC
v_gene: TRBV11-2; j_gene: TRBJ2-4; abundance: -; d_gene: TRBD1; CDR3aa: CASSPTGTGIIAKNIQYF; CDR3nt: TGTGCCAGCAGCCCCACAGGGACAGGGATAATAGCCAAAAACATTCAGTACTTC
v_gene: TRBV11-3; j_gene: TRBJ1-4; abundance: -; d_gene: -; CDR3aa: CASSAGGRATNEKLFF; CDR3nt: TGTGCCAGCAGCGCCGGGGGGAGAGCAACTAATGAAAAACTGTTTTTT
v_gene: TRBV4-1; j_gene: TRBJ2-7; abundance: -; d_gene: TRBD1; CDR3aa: CASSLRDSAYEQYF; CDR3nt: TGCGCCAGCAGCCTCCGGGACAGCGCCTACGAGCAGTACTTC
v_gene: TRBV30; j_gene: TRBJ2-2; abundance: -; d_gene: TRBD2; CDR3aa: CAWSRPGLAGGTGELFF; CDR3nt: TGTGCCTGGAGTCGCCCGGGACTAGCGGGAGGCACCGGGGAGCTGTTTTTT
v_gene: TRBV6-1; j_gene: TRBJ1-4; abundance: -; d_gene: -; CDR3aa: CASREYGSGTRLTTNEKLFF; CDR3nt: TGTGCCAGCAGGGAATACGGTTCGGGAACACGACTAACAACTAATGAAAAACTGTTTTTT
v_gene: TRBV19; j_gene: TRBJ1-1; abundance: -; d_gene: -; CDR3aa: CASSIGGTTEAFF; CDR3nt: TGTGCCAGTAGTATCGGAGGAACCACTGAAGCTTTCTTT
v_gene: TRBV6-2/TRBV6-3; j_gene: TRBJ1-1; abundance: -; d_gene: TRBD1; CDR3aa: CASSYGTGLPEAFF; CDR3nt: TGTGCCAGCAGTTACGGGACAGGCCTCCCTGAAGCTTTCTTT
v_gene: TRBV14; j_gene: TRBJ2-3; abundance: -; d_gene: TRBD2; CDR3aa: CASSQARLAGPTDTQYF; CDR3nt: TGTGCCAGCAGCCAAGCTAGACTAGCGGGTCCCACAGATACGCAGTATTTT
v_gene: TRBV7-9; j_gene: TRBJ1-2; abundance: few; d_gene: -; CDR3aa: CASSYGEQSGYTF; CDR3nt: TGTGCCAGCAGCTATGGGGAGCAGAGTGGCTACACCTTC
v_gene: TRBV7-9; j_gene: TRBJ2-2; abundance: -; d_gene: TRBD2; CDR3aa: CASSLAWRGLAATGELFF; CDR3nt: TGTGCCAGCAGCTTAGCGTGGCGGGGACTAGCGGCGACCGGGGAGCTGTTTTTT
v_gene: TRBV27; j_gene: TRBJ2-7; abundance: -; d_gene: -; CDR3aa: CASSLSFSYEQYF; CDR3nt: TGTGCCAGCAGTTTATCTTTCAGCTACGAGCAGTACTTC
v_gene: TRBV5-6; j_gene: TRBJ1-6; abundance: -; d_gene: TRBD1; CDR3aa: CASSLVDRGRNSPLHF; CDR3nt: TGTGCCAGCAGCTTGGTTGACAGGGGCCGTAATTCACCCCTCCACTTT
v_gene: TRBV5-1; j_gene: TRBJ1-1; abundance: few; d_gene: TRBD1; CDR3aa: CASSFEQGAFGTEAFF; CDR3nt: TGCGCCAGCAGCTTTGAACAGGGGGCGTTCGGCACTGAAGCTTTCTTT
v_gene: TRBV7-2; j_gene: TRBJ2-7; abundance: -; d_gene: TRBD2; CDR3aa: CASSAGGDGSYEQYF; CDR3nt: TGTGCCAGCAGCGCGGGGGGGGACGGATCCTACGAGCAGTACTTC
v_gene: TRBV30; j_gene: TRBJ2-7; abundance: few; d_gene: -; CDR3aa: CAWSWLNREQYF; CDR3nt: TGTGCCTGGAGTTGGCTGAACCGCGAGCAGTACTTC
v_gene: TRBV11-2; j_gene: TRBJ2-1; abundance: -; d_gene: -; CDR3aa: CASGGAWDNSNLNEQFF; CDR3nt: TGTGCCAGCGGGGGGGCTTGGGATAACAGCAACCTAAATGAGCAGTTCTTC
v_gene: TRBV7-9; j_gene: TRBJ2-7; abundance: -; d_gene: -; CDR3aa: CASSLIPSGSSYEQYF; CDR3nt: TGTGCCAGCAGCTTAATCCCAAGTGGGAGCTCCTACGAGCAGTACTTC
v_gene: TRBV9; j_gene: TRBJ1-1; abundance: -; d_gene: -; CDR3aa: CASTREAGRTEAFF; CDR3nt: TGTGCCAGCACCCGAGAAGCGGGTCGCACTGAAGCTTTCTTT
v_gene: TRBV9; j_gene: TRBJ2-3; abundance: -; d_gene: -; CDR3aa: CASSPRRAWASTDTQYF; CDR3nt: TGTGCCAGCAGCCCCCGGCGTGCTTGGGCAAGCACAGATACGCAGTATTTT
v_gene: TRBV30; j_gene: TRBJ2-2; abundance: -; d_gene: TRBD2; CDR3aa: CAWRLAALNTGELFF; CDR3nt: TGTGCCTGGAGACTAGCGGCACTGAACACCGGGGAGCTGTTTTTT
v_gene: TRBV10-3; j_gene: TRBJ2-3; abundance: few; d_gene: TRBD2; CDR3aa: CATGLAGVGLHTDTQYF; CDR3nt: TGTGCCACCGGACTAGCGGGAGTTGGACTCCACACAGATACGCAGTATTTT
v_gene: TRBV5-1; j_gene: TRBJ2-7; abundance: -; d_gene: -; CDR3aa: CASSSLGGSYEQYF; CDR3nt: TGCGCCAGCAGCTCCTTGGGGGGTAGTTACGAGCAGTACTTC
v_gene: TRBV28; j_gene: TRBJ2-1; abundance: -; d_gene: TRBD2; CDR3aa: CASIRTSGSDEQFF; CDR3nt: TGTGCCAGCATCCGGACTAGCGGGAGTGATGAGCAGTTCTTC
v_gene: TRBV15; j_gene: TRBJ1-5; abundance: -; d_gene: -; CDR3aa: CATSRPGIAVDYQPQHF; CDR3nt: TGTGCCACCAGCAGACCCGGGATAGCCGTTGATTATCAGCCCCAGCATTTT
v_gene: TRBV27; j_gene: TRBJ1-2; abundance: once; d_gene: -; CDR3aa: CASRGLGYGYTF; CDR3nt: TGTGCCAGCAGGGGGCTCGGCTATGGCTACACCTTC
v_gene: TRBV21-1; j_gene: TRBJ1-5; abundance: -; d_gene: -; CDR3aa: CASSKRDQPQHF; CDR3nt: TGTGCCAGCAGCAAGAGGGATCAGCCCCAGCATTTT
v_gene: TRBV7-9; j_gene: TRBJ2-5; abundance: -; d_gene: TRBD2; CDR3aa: CASRFVAGDETQYF; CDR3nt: TGTGCCAGCAGATTCGTAGCGGGAGATGAGACCCAGTACTTC
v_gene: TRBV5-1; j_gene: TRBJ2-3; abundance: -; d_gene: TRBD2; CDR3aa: CASRTGGLDTQYF; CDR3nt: TGCGCCAGCAGAACGGGAGGGTTGGATACGCAGTATTTT
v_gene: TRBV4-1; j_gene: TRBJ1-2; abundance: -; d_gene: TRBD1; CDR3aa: CASSPNEGQGNYGYTF; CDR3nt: TGCGCCAGCAGCCCGAATGAGGGACAGGGCAACTATGGCTACACCTTC
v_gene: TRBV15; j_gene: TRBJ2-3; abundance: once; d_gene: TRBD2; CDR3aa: CATSITTSGRAADTQYF; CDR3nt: TGTGCCACCAGCATCACAACTAGCGGGAGGGCCGCAGATACGCAGTATTTT
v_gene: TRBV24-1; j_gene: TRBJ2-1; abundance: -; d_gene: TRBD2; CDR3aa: CATSLTSGRNEQFF; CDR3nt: TGTGCCACCAGTCTGACTAGCGGGCGCAATGAGCAGTTCTTC
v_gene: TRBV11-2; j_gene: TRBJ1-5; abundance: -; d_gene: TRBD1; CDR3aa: CASREGQGVNQPQHF; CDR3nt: TGTGCCAGCAGGGAGGGACAGGGGGTGAATCAGCCCCAGCATTTT